The 21 T cell receptor beta chains below come from one sample, sequenced in a study of cytomegalovirus exposure and HLA in healthy donors. Amplification used 60 Vbeta primers and 13 Jbeta primers. Clones were sequenced by immunoSEQ multiplex PCR, and TCRdb holds only the in-frame ones, with some missing. Among about 110,000 clones listed, 65% to 80% were seen once. Source material: PBMCs. These receptors were taken from a male donor in good health and CMV-seronegative.

CDR3: CASSQRTSGSGASYEQYF. Here the CDR3 DNA reads TGCGCCAGCAGCCAACGGACTAGCGGGAGTGGGGCCTCCTACGAGCAGTACTTC. V gene TRBV4-1 combines with J gene TRBJ2-7; TRBD2 matches at 13 bases. The V gene end was trimmed by 2 bases and the J gene end by 0 bases; junction bases not matched to a gene: 7. CDR1 and CDR2 from the germline V gene are MGHRA and YSYEKL. The CDR3 sequence is 18 residues long.

The V call is TRBV2, the J call TRBJ2-5; D may be TRBD1 (6 bases). CDR3 length equals 14 residues. V shed 3 bases and J shed 5 bases, with 13 bases lying between them. CDR1 and CDR2 (germline): SNHLY, FYNNEI. CDR3 amino acids: CASSDSWTVETQYF. The CDR3 coding sequence is TGTGCCAGCAGTGATAGTTGGACAGTGGAGACCCAGTACTTC.

This clone was recorded a few times. The chain joins TRBV6-1 to TRBJ2-7; 9 bases fit TRBD1. The CDR3 totals 16 residues. Germline lookup yields CDR1 MNHNS and CDR2 SASEGT. Trimming took 2 bases from V and 7 from J; bases not matched to a gene: 12. The CDR3 loop reads CASSEFSDRGGWEQYF. For the CDR3, the DNA is TGTGCCAGCAGTGAATTTTCGGACAGGGGTGGTTGGGAGCAGTACTTC.

The rearrangement links TRBV28 to TRBJ2-3; TRBD1 agrees at 10 bases. The germline V gene has CDR1 MDHEN and CDR2 SYDVKM. Unmatched junction bases numbered 6, after V lost 5 bases and J lost 4 bases. The CDR3 contains 15 residues. CDR3 DNA sequence: TGTGCCAGCAGTCGCCAGGACAGGGGGGCAGATACGCAGTATTTT. Amino acids: CASSRQDRGADTQYF.

The rearrangement links TRBV5-6 to TRBJ2-7; 10 bases are a match to TRBD2. The CDR3 spans 15 residues. CDR1 SGHDT and CDR2 YYEEEE come from the germline V gene. V lost 3 bases and J lost 0; bases outside the gene matches: 3. CDR3 bases: TGTGCCAGCAGCTGGAGGACTAGCGGCTCCTACGAGCAGTACTTC. Its translation is CASSWRTSGSYEQYF.

The chain joins TRBV28 to TRBJ2-3; TRBD2 matches 12 bases. Germline CDR1 MDHEN, CDR2 SYDVKM. The CDR3 is 16 residues long. Losses at the gene ends were 2 bases for V and 7 bases for J; bases not matched to a gene: 7. The CDR3 region has the DNA TGTGCCAGCAGTTTACTAACTAGCGGGAGGTTGAATACGCAGTATTTT. Encoded protein: CASSLLTSGRLNTQYF.

The V and J genes are TRBV4-1 and TRBJ1-2; maybe TRBD1 (6 bases). With 0 bases removed from V and 6 bases from J, the gap between germline ends came to 14 bases. The germline gives CDR1 MGHRA, CDR2 YSYEKL. This CDR3 comprises 15 residues. Here the CDR3 reads CASSQERTGLDGYTF. CDR3 nucleotide sequence: TGCGCCAGCAGCCAAGAGCGTACAGGGTTGGATGGCTACACCTTC.

The rearrangement links TRBV10-1 to TRBJ2-2; tentatively, D is TRBD2 (6 bases). The germline V gene has CDR1 WNHNN and CDR2 SYGVQD (reference sequence). Trimming removed 3 bases from V and 4 bases from J, with 6 bases in between. The CDR3 consists of 13 residues. CDR3 nucleotide sequence: TGCGCCAGCAGTGACGGGAGCACCGGGGAGCTGTTTTTT. Translating it yields CASSDGSTGELFF.

CDR3 sequence (DNA): TGTGCCAGCAGTTTAAGTTCGACAGGGGTTAACGGCTACACCTTC. Residues: CASSLSSTGVNGYTF. J is TRBJ1-2 and V is TRBV28, with 8 bases fitting TRBD1. Trimming at V came to 2 bases and at J to 8 bases, leaving 10 bases not matched to a gene. There are 15 residues in the CDR3. The germline V gene encodes CDR1 MDHEN and CDR2 SYDVKM.

V usage is TRBV29-1 and J usage is TRBJ2-2; possible D gene TRBD1, 5 bases. Germline values: CDR1 SQVTM, CDR2 ANQGSEA. This CDR3 contains 14 residues. Deletions cut 6 bases from V and 2 bases from J, with 13 bases between. DNA of the CDR3: TGCAGCGTGAAGACAGATACCAACACCGGGGAGCTGTTTTTT. As protein: CSVKTDTNTGELFF.

The chain joins TRBV9 to TRBJ2-1, with a weak D call TRBD2 (6 bases). Germline V gene sequence: CDR1 SGDLS, CDR2 YYNGEE. The CDR3 covers 13 residues. Trimming left V 1 base short and J 6 bases short, with 8 bases between. The CDR3 DNA follows: TGTGCCAGCAGCGTATCCGGGAGCAATGAGCAGTTCTTC. Its translation is CASSVSGSNEQFF.

As for this clone: One end of the junction does not line up with germline, which may come from a read error. The chain couples TRBV7-2 to TRBJ2-7, with 10 bases fitting TRBD2. The CDR3 consists of 13 residues. CDR1 SGHTA and CDR2 FQGNSA come from the germline V gene. The CDR3 sequence is CASRLAGGYEQYF. In DNA form, the CDR3 reads TGTGCCAGCAGGTTAGCGGGAGGCTACGAGCAGTACTTC. Combining the CDR3 with reference TRBV7-2 and TRBJ2-7 gives the whole variable domain GAGVSQSPSNKVTEKGKDVELRCDPISGHTALYWYRQSLGQGLEFLIYFQGNSAPDKSGLPSDRFSAERTGGSVSTLTIQRTQQEDSAVYLCASRLAGGYEQYFGPGTRLTVT.

The sample holds a few counts of this clone. This sequence joins TRBV28 and TRBJ1-5, with D possibly matching TRBD1 (5 bases). The ends were cut back, 5 bases at V and 7 bases at J, with 18 bases in the middle. From germline, CDR1 is MDHEN and CDR2 SYDVKM. The CDR3 is made up of 15 amino acids. In DNA form, the CDR3 reads TGTGCCAGCAGTCCTCGGACTCCGGAGGGGCAGCCCCAGCATTTT. Its translation is CASSPRTPEGQPQHF.

The rearrangement joins TRBV27 to TRBJ2-5; weak D call: TRBD2 (6 bases). The CDR3 totals 13 residues. CDR1 is MNHEY, CDR2 SMNVEV, per germline (reference sequence). The ends were cut back, 4 bases at V and 11 bases at J, with 17 bases in the middle. The CDR3 is CASSYQDRGEQYF. The CDR3 DNA sequence: TGTGCCAGCAGTTACCAGGATCGCGGGGAGCAGTACTTC.

The genes are TRBV6-5 and TRBJ2-7; D may be TRBD2 (6 bases). The CDR3 consists of 13 residues. Germline values: CDR1 MNHEY, CDR2 SVGAGI. The germline V and J ends were trimmed by 6 bases and 3 bases, with 12 bases remaining between them. CDR3 in DNA: TGTGCCAGCAGATGGGGTAGCGGCTACGAGCAGTACTTC. Its translation: CASRWGSGYEQYF.

The table lists this clone with a few counts. V usage is TRBV15 and J usage is TRBJ2-5, with 9 bases matching TRBD2. V lost 0 bases and J lost 4; bases outside the gene matches: 9. This CDR3 has 17 amino acids. Germline values: CDR1 LNHNV, CDR2 YYDKDF (reference sequence). This chain's CDR3 is CATSRDEGLAGLETQYF. The CDR3 DNA reads as TGTGCCACCAGCAGAGATGAGGGGCTAGCGGGATTAGAGACCCAGTACTTC.

V gene TRBV7-9 combines with J gene TRBJ2-7, with D tentatively TRBD1 (5 bases). V was cut by 0 bases and J by 0 bases, with 9 bases left in between. Germline CDR1 SEHNR, CDR2 FQNEAQ (reference sequence). This CDR3 spans 15 amino acids. The CDR3 coding sequence is TGTGCCAGCAGCTTAGCCAGGGCAGGCTCCTACGAGCAGTACTTC. This gives the protein CASSLARAGSYEQYF.

The chain combines TRBV30 with TRBJ1-4; tentatively, D is TRBD1 (5 bases). Trimming stripped 8 bases from V and 5 bases from J, with 15 bases between. The CDR3 runs 13 residues. Germline lookup yields CDR1 GTSNPN and CDR2 SVGIG (reference sequence). The CDR3: CAGAGGSNEKLFF. CDR3 DNA: TGTGCCGGAGCGGGGGGGTCGAATGAAAAACTGTTTTTT.

This clone was counted a few times. The chain recombines TRBV18 with TRBJ1-1, with D perhaps TRBD1 (5 bases). The CDR3 spans 15 residues. The germline gives CDR1 KGHSH, CDR2 LQKENI. The ends were cut back, 2 bases at V and 1 base at J, with 11 bases in the middle. CDR3 region: CASSPIGTSNTEAFF. The CDR3 bases are TGTGCCAGCTCACCAATCGGGACTTCGAACACTGAAGCTTTCTTT.

This chain uses TRBV29-1 with TRBJ2-2, with a weak D call TRBD2 (5 bases). The CDR3 has 11 amino acids. Germline V gene sequence: CDR1 SQVTM, CDR2 ANQGSEA. V was clipped by 6 bases and J by 5 bases, with 7 bases between them. CDR3 nucleotide sequence: TGCAGCGTGAGGGAGACCGGGGAGCTGTTTTTT. Protein product: CSVRETGELFF.

The V gene is TRBV4-1, the J gene TRBJ2-7; 8 bases map to TRBD1. There are 18 residues in the CDR3. Trimming cost V 4 bases and J 4 bases; bases outside gene matches: 18. In germline, CDR1 is MGHRA, CDR2 YSYEKL. The CDR3 sequence is CASSPRWVQGAIHYEQYF. As DNA, the CDR3 is TGCGCCAGCAGCCCCCGATGGGTGCAGGGGGCAATTCATTACGAGCAGTACTTC.